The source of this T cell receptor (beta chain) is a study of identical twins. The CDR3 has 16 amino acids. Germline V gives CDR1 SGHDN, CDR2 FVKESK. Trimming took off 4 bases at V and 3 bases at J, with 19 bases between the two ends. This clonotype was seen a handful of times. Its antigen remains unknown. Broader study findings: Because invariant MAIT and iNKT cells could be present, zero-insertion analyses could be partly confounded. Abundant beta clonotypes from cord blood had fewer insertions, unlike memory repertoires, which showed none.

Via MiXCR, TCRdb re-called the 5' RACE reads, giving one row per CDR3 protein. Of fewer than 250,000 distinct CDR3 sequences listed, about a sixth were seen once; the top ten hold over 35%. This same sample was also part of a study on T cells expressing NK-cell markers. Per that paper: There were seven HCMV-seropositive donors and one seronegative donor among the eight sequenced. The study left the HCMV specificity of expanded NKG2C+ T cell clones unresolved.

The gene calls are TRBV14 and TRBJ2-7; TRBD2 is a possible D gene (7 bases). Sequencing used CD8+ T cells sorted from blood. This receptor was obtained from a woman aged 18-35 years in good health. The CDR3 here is CASSLGGLKGIYEQYF. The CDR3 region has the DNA TGTGCCAGCAGCCTCGGGGGGCTGAAGGGTATCTACGAGCAGTACTTC.